Following are 32 T cell receptor beta chains from one sample sequenced in a study of Graves' ophthalmopathy and Graves' hyperthyroidism (dated by TCRdb to 2016 to 2019). Sequenced using an Illumina HiSeq 2000. For repertoire sequencing, TCR beta CDR3 regions were amplified from RNA transcripts. The first round of RT-PCR was done with HTBI primers and the Qiagen OneStep RT-PCR kit, and was followed by a second round of multiplex PCR, then size selection and purification. Using fastp trimming at Q25 and MiXCR clonotype assembly, TCRdb reanalyzed the public sequencing data and kept in-frame beta chains. Every CDR3 protein is listed once, alongside the most common genes and DNA of its rows. The sample table shows about 740,000 distinct CDR3 sequences, and roughly 40% are seen once. The leading ten clones occupy 44% of the sample. The specimen was peripheral blood. The source is an adult man with Graves' ophthalmopathy.

This clonotype was counted between two and nine times. One end of the junction fails to match germline, which may point to a read error. The chain recombines TRBV7-9 with TRBJ2-6, with TRBD1 matching 8 bases. Germline V CDR1 and CDR2: SEHNR, FQNEAQ (reference sequence). There are 17 residues in the CDR3. As DNA, the CDR3 is TGCGCCAGCAGCCAACTTACAGGGGGGTCTGGGGCCAACGTCCTGACTTTC. Amino acid sequence: CASSQLTGGSGANVLTF.

Comment on this clonotype: This may be a read error, as it is one base from a much larger clone. The chain carries TRBV10-3 and TRBJ1-5, with D unresolved. Per germline, CDR1 ENHRY and CDR2 SYGVKD. V was shortened by 5 bases and J by 4 bases, with 15 bases between the two germline ends. This CDR3 is 15 amino acids long. The chain's CDR3 is CAISYGLGKNQPQHF. CDR3 in DNA: TGTGCCATCAGTTACGGTTTGGGGAAAAATCAGCCCCAGCATTTT.

This clonotype was seen a handful of times. The chain employs TRBV19 and TRBJ1-1; no clear D gene. V was shortened by 3 bases and J by 0 bases, with 11 bases between the two germline ends. The V gene's germline CDR1 is LNHDA and CDR2 SQIVND (reference sequence). This CDR3 region has 15 residues. CDR3 sequence: CASSMERHLNTEAFF. The CDR3 DNA reads TGTGCCAGTAGTATGGAGAGACATTTGAACACTGAAGCTTTCTTT.

In its sample, this clonotype was seen a few times. This chain joins TRBV6-5 and TRBJ1-6, with D uncertain. CDR1 and CDR2 (germline): MNHEY, SVGAGI. This CDR3 has 13 amino acids. Deletions cut 4 bases from V and 11 bases from J, with 12 bases between. DNA of the CDR3: TGTGCCAGCAGTTTGTTCAGGACTACACCCCTCCACTTT. The encoded protein is CASSLFRTTPLHF.

About this clonotype itself: One end of the junction fails to match germline, which may point to a read error. The rearrangement uses TRBV9 and TRBJ2-7; D gene ambiguous. The CDR3 spans 12 residues. Germline values: CDR1 SGDLS, CDR2 YYNGEE. The DNA of the CDR3 is TGTGCCGGCAGCGTAGTCCCCTACGAGCAGTACTTC. Protein sequence: CAGSVVPYEQYF.

This clonotype was counted a few times. The chain couples TRBV19 to TRBJ1-1; D not resolved. Germline CDR1 and CDR2: LNHDA and SQIVND (reference sequence). The CDR3 is 12 residues long. V lost 6 bases, J lost 8 bases, and 13 bases lay in between. CDR3 in amino acids: CASRDLGVEAFF. In nucleotides, the CDR3 is TGTGCCAGTAGGGACCTGGGTGTGGAAGCTTTCTTT.

Concerning this clonotype: This may arise from a read error, as a much more abundant clone is one base away. The chain joins TRBV20-1 to TRBJ2-5; 12 bases match TRBD2. J was trimmed by 5 bases and V by 6 bases; bases with no gene match: 10. CDR3 length equals 15 residues. Germline V gives CDR1 DFQATT, CDR2 SNEGSKA (reference sequence). The CDR3 here is CSATTTSGGRETQYF. DNA of the CDR3: TGCAGTGCCACCACGACTAGCGGGGGTCGGGAGACCCAGTACTTC.

This clonotype has just a few counts. The CDR3 region is CSAHSGRDYYEQYF. CDR3 sequence (DNA): TGCAGTGCACATAGCGGGAGGGATTATTACGAGCAGTACTTC. The V gene is TRBV20-1, the J gene TRBJ2-7; 11 bases line up with TRBD2. Trimming took 6 bases from V and 4 from J; bases not matched to a gene: 8. The CDR3 is 14 residues long. Looked up from germline, CDR1 is DFQATT and CDR2 is SNEGSKA (reference sequence).

This clonotype has at least ten counts. The chain employs TRBV29-1 and TRBJ2-7, with 8 bases aligning to TRBD1. The junction had 5 bases not matched to a gene; V was cut back by 0 bases and J by 4 bases. Germline CDR1 SQVTM, CDR2 ANQGSEA. This CDR3 comprises 14 residues. The chain's CDR3 is CSVEDRRTGYEQYF. Here the CDR3 DNA reads TGCAGCGTTGAAGATCGAAGGACAGGGTACGAGCAGTACTTC.

The chain links TRBV29-1 to TRBJ1-3; possible D gene TRBD1, 5 bases. The CDR3 sequence is 14 residues long. Between the trimmed V and J ends, which lost 3 bases and 2 bases, there was a span of 11 bases. CDR1 and CDR2 from the germline V gene are SQVTM and ANQGSEA. The CDR3 is CSVEGGDPGNTIYF. DNA of the CDR3: TGCAGCGTTGAGGGGGGGGACCCTGGAAACACCATATATTTT.

The table lists this clonotype with a count of one. The chain couples TRBV9 to TRBJ2-5, with D tentatively TRBD2 (5 bases). V lost 4 bases and J lost 5, with 15 bases in between. The germline CDR1 and CDR2 sequences are SGDLS and YYNGEE. CDR3 size: 14 residues. CDR3 coding DNA: TGTGCCAGCAGCCAAGATGGGAGACGGGAGACCCAGTACTTC. As protein: CASSQDGRRETQYF.

This clonotype was counted ten times or more. The V gene is TRBV29-1, the J gene TRBJ2-7; D possibly corresponds to TRBD1 (6 bases). The CDR3 has 15 residues. The germline V gene encodes CDR1 SQVTM and CDR2 ANQGSEA. Trimming shortened V by 2 bases and J by 2 bases, and 16 bases separated the two germline ends. As DNA, the CDR3 is TGCAGCGTTGAAAAGAACAGGGATGGGACCTACGAGCAGTACTTC. Amino acid sequence: CSVEKNRDGTYEQYF.

The chain joins TRBV24-1 to TRBJ2-7; maybe TRBD2 (6 bases). The CDR3 loop spans 15 amino acids. Trimming took 7 bases from V and 5 from J, leaving 20 bases between them. The germline gives CDR1 KGHDR, CDR2 SFDVKD. CDR3 sequence reads: CATSPTVAGTNEQYF. In DNA form, the CDR3 reads TGTGCCACCAGCCCCACGGTGGCGGGGACCAACGAGCAGTACTTC.

This clonotype was picked up many times. This rearrangement joins TRBV20-1 to TRBJ2-5; D is possibly TRBD1 (6 bases). Trimming pared 6 bases from V and 2 bases from J, leaving 10 bases between. Germline CDR1 reads DFQATT; CDR2 reads SNEGSKA (reference sequence). The CDR3 totals 12 residues. The CDR3 reads CSAQGFQETQYF. Written as DNA, the CDR3 is TGCAGTGCCCAGGGGTTTCAAGAGACCCAGTACTTC.

This clonotype was seen at least ten times. V usage is TRBV15 and J usage is TRBJ2-5; TRBD1 matches at 8 bases. The CDR3 spans 13 residues. Germline CDR1 is LNHNV and CDR2 is YYDKDF (reference sequence). The V segment lost 2 bases and the J segment 5 bases; nucleotides outside the gene matches: 1. In nucleotides, the CDR3 is TGTGCCACCAGCAGACGGACAGGGGAGACCCAGTACTTC. Protein: CATSRRTGETQYF.

This clonotype occurred many times. The gene calls are TRBV25-1 and TRBJ2-2; D not resolved. Trimming removed 6 bases from V and 0 bases from J, with 2 bases in between. Germline V CDR1 and CDR2: MGHDK, SYGVNS. The CDR3 runs 12 residues. The CDR3 reads CASSTNTGELFF. The CDR3, as DNA: TGTGCCAGCAGCACGAACACCGGGGAGCTGTTTTTT.

The J gene is TRBJ2-7, the V gene TRBV13, with D perhaps matching TRBD1 (5 bases). This CDR3 is built from 14 residues. V was clipped by 2 bases and J by 6 bases, with 14 bases between them. Per the germline V gene, CDR1 is PRHDT and CDR2 is FYEKMQ (reference sequence). The CDR3 spells CASSLRQGRSEQYF. The CDR3 DNA reads TGTGCCAGCAGCTTACGGCAGGGTAGGAGCGAGCAGTACTTC.

V usage is TRBV7-6 and J usage is TRBJ1-5, with a possible D match to TRBD1 (5 bases). V lost 2 bases and J 5 bases, leaving 10 bases between the germline ends. The CDR3 covers 14 residues. The germline V gene encodes CDR1 SGHVS and CDR2 FNYEAQ. In DNA, the CDR3 is TGTGCCAGCAGCTTAAGTGTGGGGCATCAGCCCCAGCATTTT. This codes for CASSLSVGHQPQHF.

This chain links TRBV12-5 with TRBJ2-2; D uncertain. This CDR3 has 14 amino acids. The germline CDR1 and CDR2 sequences are LGHNT and FRNRAP. The germline V and J ends were trimmed by 3 bases and 4 bases, with 9 bases remaining between them. The CDR3 region has the DNA TGTGCTAGTGGTTTCACCGGTGGCACCGGGGAGCTGTTTTTT. Translation gives CASGFTGGTGELFF.

This clonotype was detected many times. V and J are TRBV2 and TRBJ1-1; TRBD1 agrees at 7 bases. V dropped 6 bases and J dropped 5; count of bases not matched to a gene: 9. Germline CDR1 SNHLY, CDR2 FYNNEI. The CDR3 is made up of 14 amino acids. CDR3 sequence (DNA): TGTGCCAGCAGGCCCACAGGGGAGGTGACTGAAGCTTTCTTT. This codes for CASRPTGEVTEAFF.

The chain employs TRBV25-1 and TRBJ1-1; D ambiguous. V was clipped by 6 bases and J by 0 bases, with 23 bases between them. The CDR3 totals 18 residues. Per germline, CDR1 MGHDK and CDR2 SYGVNS. The CDR3 spells CASSDYQNRAGMNTEAFF. For the CDR3, the DNA is TGTGCCAGCAGCGATTACCAGAATCGAGCGGGCATGAACACTGAAGCTTTCTTT.

The chain recombines TRBV7-8 with TRBJ1-4; D perhaps matches TRBD1 (6 bases). Trimming took 5 bases from V and 8 from J, leaving 9 bases between them. Germline values: CDR1 SGHVS, CDR2 FQNEAQ. The CDR3 consists of 12 residues. The CDR3 here is CASSLGTEKLFF. The CDR3, as DNA: TGTGCCAGCAGCCTGGGGACAGAAAAACTGTTTTTT.

This clonotype was detected many times. The chain employs TRBV19 and TRBJ2-2; 7 positions match TRBD1. The trim removed 5 bases at V and 6 bases at J, leaving 12 bases unmatched. The length of the CDR3 is 16 residues. Germline V CDR1 and CDR2: LNHDA, SQIVND (reference sequence). The DNA for the CDR3 is TGTGCCAGTAGTCCTCCCGGGACAGTCAGTGCCGGGGAGCTGTTTTTT. This translates into CASSPPGTVSAGELFF.

In its sample, this clonotype was seen once. The chain links TRBV25-1 to TRBJ2-2, with 9 bases fitting TRBD2. The V segment lost 5 bases and the J segment 5 bases; nucleotides outside the gene matches: 9. The CDR3 loop spans 16 amino acids. The germline gives CDR1 MGHDK, CDR2 SYGVNS. CDR3 amino acids: CASSYLAGIKTGELFF. Written as DNA, the CDR3 is TGTGCCAGCAGTTACCTAGCGGGGATAAAGACCGGGGAGCTGTTTTTT.

V usage is TRBV7-2 and J usage is TRBJ2-2; 10 nucleotides match TRBD1. The germline V gene has CDR1 SGHTA and CDR2 FQGNSA. CDR3 length: 15 amino acids. After removal of 5 bases from V and 6 bases from J, the junction contained 6 bases not matched to a gene. CDR3 sequence reads: CASSTDRGIAGELFF. Written as DNA, the CDR3 is TGTGCCAGCAGCACGGACAGGGGGATTGCCGGGGAGCTGTTTTTT.

At least ten counts were recorded for this clonotype. The chain links TRBV29-1 to TRBJ2-7, with TRBD1 matching 7 bases. The CDR3 is made up of 12 amino acids. The V and J ends lost 7 bases and 3 bases, in that order; junction bases with no gene match: 6. Germline loops: CDR1 SQVTM, CDR2 ANQGSEA. The CDR3 here is CSGRDRDYEQYF. CDR3 in DNA: TGCAGCGGCCGGGACAGAGACTACGAGCAGTACTTC.

This clonotype was found many times. The chain employs TRBV19 and TRBJ1-1; D may be TRBD1 (5 bases). V was trimmed by 5 bases and J by 3 bases, leaving 16 bases between them. CDR3 length: 15 amino acids. The germline gives CDR1 LNHDA, CDR2 SQIVND (reference sequence). The CDR3 sequence: CASSPQAGRDTEAFF. CDR3 nucleotide sequence: TGTGCCAGTAGTCCACAAGCAGGGAGGGACACTGAAGCTTTCTTT. The variable domain in full, completed from reference TRBV19 and TRBJ1-1, reads DGGITQSPKYLFRKEGQNVTLSCEQNLNHDAMYWYRQDPGQGLRLIYYSQIVNDFQKGDIAEGYSVSREKKESFPLTVTSAQKNPTAFYLCASSPQAGRDTEAFFGQGTRLTVV.

On this clonotype itself: The final CDR3 position lacks the conserved phenylalanine or tryptophan, pointing to a likely read error. The chain joins TRBV25-1 to TRBJ1-2; possible D gene TRBD1, 6 bases. V lost 7 bases and J lost 6, with 15 bases in between. In germline, CDR1 is MGHDK, CDR2 SYGVNS. The CDR3 sequence is 13 residues long. The CDR3 loop reads CASNKRGAHGYTL. CDR3 DNA: TGTGCCAGCAACAAGAGGGGGGCCCATGGCTACACCCTC.

The chain combines TRBV9 with TRBJ1-1; tentatively, D is TRBD1 (6 bases). V was clipped by 0 bases and J by 5 bases, with 23 bases between them. Germline V gene sequence: CDR1 SGDLS, CDR2 YYNGEE. This CDR3 contains 18 residues. The CDR3 reads CASSVDPGARMYSTEAFF. CDR3 nucleotide sequence: TGTGCCAGCAGCGTAGACCCGGGGGCGAGGATGTATTCAACTGAAGCTTTCTTT.

This clonotype has only a few counts. The chain joins TRBV20-1 to TRBJ2-7; 8 bases map to TRBD1. This CDR3 region has 14 residues. The germline V gene has CDR1 DFQATT and CDR2 SNEGSKA (reference sequence). J lost 5 bases, V lost 2 bases, and 8 bases had no gene match. CDR3 region: CSARHRTGPDEQYF. The CDR3 DNA is TGCAGTGCTAGACATCGGACAGGGCCCGACGAGCAGTACTTC.

The gene calls are TRBV13 and TRBJ1-2; 8 nucleotides align to TRBD1. Germline values: CDR1 PRHDT, CDR2 FYEKMQ (reference sequence). The CDR3 consists of 15 residues. The V and J ends lost 5 bases and 3 bases, in that order; junction bases with no gene match: 8. The CDR3 sequence is CASSPGDRPYYGYTF. Written as DNA, the CDR3 is TGTGCCAGCAGCCCAGGGGACAGGCCCTACTATGGCTACACCTTC. Full variable domain (rest looked up from reference TRBV13 and TRBJ1-2): AAGVIQSPRHLIKEKRETATLKCYPIPRHDTVYWYQQGPGQDPQFLISFYEKMQSDKGSIPDRFSAQQFSDYHSELNMSSLELGDSALYFCASSPGDRPYYGYTFGSGTRLTVV.

As concerns this clonotype: This could be a read error, since a much larger clone is one nucleotide away. V gene TRBV24-1 combines with J gene TRBJ1-5; TRBD1 matches 8 bases. Per the germline V gene, CDR1 is KGHDR and CDR2 is SFDVKD. CDR3 length equals 13 residues. V lost 6 bases to trimming and J lost 5 bases; unmatched junction nucleotides: 2. The CDR3 DNA reads TGTGCCACCAGTTCGACAGGGGATCAGCCCCAGCATTTT. This gives the protein CATSSTGDQPQHF.